This T cell receptor (beta chain) was captured by sequencing in a study of CD8+ T cells in alopecia areata. The wider study: Dosing spanned 6 to 18 months on tofacitinib, then 6 months off drug. Study outcomes and limitations: Affected scalp, especially in alopecia totalis/universalis, had a higher clonality than normal scalp did.

TCR sequencing used cDNA made by reverse transcription of extracted RNA. Some clones are missing from TCRdb's copy, which holds only in-frame ones; the method was immunoSEQ multiplex PCR. The data show 150,000 or so clones, around 87% seen once. CDR3 length: 15 residues. CDR1 is LNHDA and CDR2 is SQIVND in the germline V gene (reference sequence). Trimming removed 7 bases from V and 4 bases from J, with 16 bases in between. In regard to this clone: The antigen remains unidentified.

The source is a human donor with alopecia areata. The chain joins TRBV19 to TRBJ2-2; D perhaps matches TRBD2 (6 bases). Sequencing was performed on CD8+ T cells sorted from blood, taken at week 0. The CDR3 DNA is TGTGCCAGTACTCATGTGCGGGGCGGCACCGGGGAGCTGTTTTTT. This gives the protein CASTHVRGGTGELFF.